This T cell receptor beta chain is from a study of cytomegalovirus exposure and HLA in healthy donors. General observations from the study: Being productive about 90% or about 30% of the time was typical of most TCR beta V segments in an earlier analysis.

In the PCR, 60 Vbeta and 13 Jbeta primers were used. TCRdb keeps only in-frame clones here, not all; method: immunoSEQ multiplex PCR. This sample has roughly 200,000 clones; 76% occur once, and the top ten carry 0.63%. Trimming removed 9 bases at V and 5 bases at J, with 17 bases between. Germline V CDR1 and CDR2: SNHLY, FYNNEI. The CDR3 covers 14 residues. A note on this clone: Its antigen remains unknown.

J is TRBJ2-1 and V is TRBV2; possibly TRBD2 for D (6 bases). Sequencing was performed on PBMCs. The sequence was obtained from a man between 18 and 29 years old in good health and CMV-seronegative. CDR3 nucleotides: TGTGCCAGGTCGGGACTCGCAAAAGACAATGAGCAGTTCTTC. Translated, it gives CARSGLAKDNEQFF.